Listed below are T cell receptor beta chains from one sample, sequenced in a study of PD-1 blockade in classical Hodgkin lymphoma. Using immunoSEQ multiplex PCR, the repertoire was profiled, and TCRdb retains in-frame clones only, with some absent. The sample records roughly 100,000 clones, about 89% being singletons. Sequenced here: peripheral blood mononuclear cells (PBMCs), sampled before the second cycle of nivolumab. These receptors were taken from a human donor with classical Hodgkin lymphoma. Both conserved end residues are part of each CDR3. A D gene is named only where the DNA matches it firmly. Size is omitted from some rows. Given values are once, few, many or a class for expanded clones.

abundance,v_gene,d_gene,j_gene,CDR3aa,CDR3nt
NA,TRBV14,NA,TRBJ2-7,CASSQDPSSYEQYF,TGTGCCAGCAGCCAAGACCCCAGCAGCTACGAGCAGTACTTC
NA,TRBV19,NA,TRBJ1-1,CASSIWAVNTEAFF,TGTGCCAGTAGTATATGGGCGGTGAACACTGAAGCTTTCTTT
few,TRBV6-6,TRBD1,TRBJ1-1,CASSTGTGGARTEAFF,TGTGCCAGCAGTACCGGGACAGGGGGCGCAAGGACTGAAGCTTTCTTT
once,TRBV2,NA,TRBJ2-3,CASTFRGELAQYF,TGTGCCAGCACCTTTAGGGGGGAATTGGCGCAGTATTTT
NA,TRBV10-3,NA,TRBJ1-1,CAISAPEQNTEAFF,TGTGCCATCAGCGCGCCCGAACAGAACACTGAAGCTTTCTTT
NA,TRBV30,NA,TRBJ1-1,CAWSVEVMTEAFF,TGTGCCTGGAGTGTAGAGGTTATGACTGAAGCTTTCTTT
NA,TRBV6-6,NA,TRBJ1-6,CASSLTENSPLHF,TGTGCCAGCAGTTTGACTGAGAATTCACCCCTCCACTTT
NA,TRBV2,NA,TRBJ2-4,CASRPPTWGRAKNIQYF,TGTGCCAGCAGACCTCCCACTTGGGGGAGAGCCAAAAACATTCAGTACTTC
NA,TRBV6-1,TRBD2,TRBJ2-1,CASSDVSGDYNEQFF,TGTGCCAGCAGTGACGTTAGCGGGGACTACAATGAGCAGTTCTTC
NA,TRBV11-2,TRBD1,TRBJ2-1,CASRRLSTGTAQFF,TGTGCCAGCAGAAGGCTGTCGACCGGGACAGCCCAGTTCTTC
NA,TRBV2,NA,TRBJ1-5,CASSEASPRRNQPQHF,TGTGCCAGCAGTGAAGCAAGCCCAAGGAGAAATCAGCCCCAGCATTTT
NA,TRBV18,NA,TRBJ1-6,CASSPDPPRSSYNSPLHF,TGTGCCAGCTCACCAGATCCCCCAAGGAGCTCCTATAATTCACCCCTCCACTTT
NA,TRBV2,NA,TRBJ1-2,CASGRGELGYTF,TGTGCCAGCGGAAGGGGGGAGCTTGGCTACACCTTC
NA,TRBV15,NA,TRBJ2-1,CATSRDRRPADYGGWSSYNEQFF,TGTGCCACCAGCAGAGACCGACGTCCGGCGGACTATGGGGGGTGGAGCTCCTACAATGAGCAGTTCTTC
few,TRBV30,NA,TRBJ1-1,CAWNPSNTEAFF,TGTGCCTGGAACCCTTCTAACACTGAAGCTTTCTTT
NA,TRBV18,NA,TRBJ2-1,CASSLSTGRGDNEQFF,TGTGCCAGCTCACTATCGACAGGGAGGGGGGACAATGAGCAGTTCTTC
NA,TRBV21-1,NA,TRBJ2-2,CASSQNTGELFF,TGTGCCAGCAGCCAGAACACCGGGGAGCTGTTTTTT
NA,TRBV5-1,TRBD1,TRBJ1-2,CASSLDGTVLYGYTF,TGCGCCAGCAGCTTGGATGGGACAGTTCTTTATGGCTACACCTTC
NA,TRBV11-3,NA,TRBJ1-2,CASSFSDNYGYTF,TGTGCCAGCAGCTTCTCAGATAACTATGGCTACACCTTC
NA,TRBV11-3,NA,TRBJ2-7,CASSLDSTYEQYF,TGTGCCAGCAGCTTAGACTCAACCTACGAGCAGTACTTC
NA,TRBV5-4,TRBD2,TRBJ2-5,CASIDMLAGAAETQYF,TGTGCCAGCATCGACATGTTAGCGGGGGCGGCGGAGACCCAGTACTTC
NA,TRBV29-1,TRBD2,TRBJ2-1,CSVPAATSGGPHEQFF,TGCAGCGTTCCCGCCGCGACTAGCGGGGGGCCCCATGAGCAGTTCTTC
NA,TRBV2,NA,TRBJ1-3,CASNQGRAGNTIYF,TGTGCCAGCAATCAGGGGCGTGCAGGAAACACCATATATTTT
NA,TRBV11-3,TRBD1,TRBJ2-3,CASSLRTGGIADTQYF,TGTGCCAGCAGCCTGCGGACAGGGGGGATCGCAGATACGCAGTATTTT
NA,TRBV5-6,NA,TRBJ2-3,CASSAWGDTQYF,TGTGCCAGCAGCGCGTGGGGAGATACGCAGTATTTT
once,TRBV7-9,NA,TRBJ2-3,CASSLQTSTDTQYF,TGTGCCAGCAGCTTACAGACTAGCACAGATACGCAGTATTTT
NA,TRBV19,TRBD1,TRBJ2-2,CASRDTGDTGELFF,TGTGCCAGTAGAGATACAGGGGACACCGGGGAGCTGTTTTTT
NA,TRBV15,TRBD1,TRBJ2-1,CATSARGLRLGQANEQFF,TGTGCCACCAGCGCCAGGGGGCTCCGGTTGGGGCAGGCCAATGAGCAGTTCTTC
NA,TRBV29-1,NA,TRBJ2-2,CSVEGRGSARGGELFF,TGCAGCGTTGAAGGGCGAGGCAGTGCACGGGGAGGGGAGCTGTTTTTT
NA,TRBV28,NA,TRBJ2-7,CASSTSPYEQYF,TGTGCCAGCAGCACATCCCCCTACGAGCAGTACTTC
NA,TRBV9,NA,TRBJ1-1,CASSPAAGYTEAFF,TGTGCCAGCAGCCCCGCTGCGGGTTACACTGAAGCTTTCTTT
NA,TRBV2,TRBD1,TRBJ1-5,CASSPFKGTGGYFSSNQPQHF,TGTGCCAGCAGTCCCTTTAAGGGCACAGGGGGCTACTTCTCTAGCAATCAGCCCCAGCATTTT
NA,TRBV27,NA,TRBJ1-6,CASSLFPTASYNSPLHF,TGTGCCAGCAGTTTGTTCCCTACGGCCTCCTATAATTCACCCCTCCACTTT
few,TRBV27,NA,TRBJ2-2,CASSLLETGELFF,TGTGCCAGCAGTTTACTAGAGACCGGGGAGCTGTTTTTT
NA,TRBV7-2,TRBD2,TRBJ2-1,CASSLSSGGASTEQFF,TGTGCCAGCAGCCTCAGCAGCGGGGGGGCCTCTACTGAGCAGTTCTTC
NA,TRBV5-8,TRBD1,TRBJ1-2,CASSLAAGGYGYTF,TGTGCCAGCAGCTTGGCAGCAGGGGGCTATGGCTACACCTTC
NA,TRBV11-3,TRBD1,TRBJ2-7,CASSVHRGRAYEQYF,TGTGCCAGCAGCGTCCACAGGGGTAGGGCCTACGAGCAGTACTTC
NA,TRBV28,NA,TRBJ1-2,CATRPGTHNGYTF,TGTGCCACCCGCCCAGGGACACATAACGGCTACACCTTC
NA,TRBV19,NA,TRBJ1-4,CASTPGRISWGANEKLFF,TGTGCCAGTACCCCGGGGAGGATCTCTTGGGGGGCTAATGAAAAACTGTTTTTT
NA,TRBV7-9,NA,TRBJ1-1,CASSLAHSEAFF,TGTGCCAGCAGCTTAGCGCATTCGGAAGCTTTCTTT
NA,TRBV21-1,NA,TRBJ1-3,CASSSQDTNSGNTIYF,TGTGCCAGCAGCAGTCAGGACACCAACTCTGGAAACACCATATATTTT
NA,TRBV6-4,NA,TRBJ2-1,CASSANGNNEQFF,TGTGCCAGCAGTGCGAATGGAAACAATGAGCAGTTCTTC
NA,TRBV16,NA,TRBJ2-4,CASGQTVAKNIQYF,TGTGCCAGCGGGCAGACAGTCGCCAAAAACATTCAGTACTTC
NA,TRBV18,NA,TRBJ1-3,CASSPVTAGNTIYF,TGTGCCAGCTCACCTGTCACAGCCGGAAACACCATATATTTT
NA,TRBV30,NA,TRBJ1-5,CAWGRIAGQPQHF,TGTGCCTGGGGGCGAATTGCGGGGCAGCCCCAGCATTTT
NA,TRBV5-1,TRBD2,TRBJ2-7,CASNSGTSGDPYEQYF,TGCGCCAGCAACTCAGGGACTAGCGGGGACCCCTACGAGCAGTACTTC
NA,TRBV14,TRBD1,TRBJ1-2,CASSRQTGTYGYTF,TGTGCCAGCAGCCGCCAGACAGGGACCTATGGCTACACCTTC
NA,TRBV28,TRBD1,TRBJ2-5,CASSPGTGGRKTQYF,TGTGCCAGCAGTCCCGGGACAGGGGGCAGGAAGACCCAGTACTTC
once,TRBV20-1,NA,TRBJ2-7,CSASGPGEQYF,TGCAGTGCTAGTGGTCCCGGCGAGCAGTACTTC